One sample yielded the 20 T cell receptor beta chains listed below, sequenced in a study of cytomegalovirus exposure and HLA in healthy donors. The study ran its PCR with 60 Vbeta and 13 Jbeta primers. Clones were read by immunoSEQ multiplex PCR, and TCRdb kept only the in-frame ones, dropping some. Of around 200,000 clones listed, roughly 82% are singletons. The specimen was PBMCs. The receptor set was obtained from a man aged 40-55 years in good health and CMV-seropositive.

The chain recombines TRBV19 with TRBJ2-1, with TRBD2 identical over 12 bases. CDR1 LNHDA and CDR2 SQIVND come from the germline V gene (reference sequence). The V gene end was trimmed by 5 bases and the J gene end by 8 bases; junction bases not matched to a gene: 10. The CDR3 has 16 residues. The CDR3: CASSPSGRALGDEQFF. The DNA for the CDR3 is TGTGCCAGTAGTCCTAGCGGGAGGGCACTTGGGGATGAGCAGTTCTTC.

The chain uses TRBV2 and TRBJ1-1, with a tentative D call TRBD1 (5 bases). This CDR3 comprises 14 residues. Trimming took off 6 bases at V and 4 bases at J, with 15 bases between the two ends. The germline V gene has CDR1 SNHLY and CDR2 FYNNEI. In nucleotides, the CDR3 is TGTGCCAGCAGCGTCGACAGTGGCGCCACTGAAGCTTTCTTT. As protein: CASSVDSGATEAFF.

The V call is TRBV4-1, the J call TRBJ2-7; TRBD2 matches at 11 bases. The length of the CDR3 is 16 residues. V dropped 3 bases and J dropped 2; count of bases not matched to a gene: 6. The V gene's germline CDR1 is MGHRA and CDR2 YSYEKL. The CDR3 DNA is TGCGCCAGCAGCCAGGGGACTAGCGGAAGCCCCTACGAGCAGTACTTC. It yields the protein CASSQGTSGSPYEQYF.

J is TRBJ1-2 and V is TRBV10-3, with D uncertain. CDR1 and CDR2 (germline): ENHRY, SYGVKD. V was clipped by 0 bases and J by 4 bases, with 9 bases between them. CDR3 size: 14 residues. DNA of the CDR3: TGTGCCATCAGTGAGTCGGAACAGTTCTATGGCTACACCTTC. Translated, it gives CAISESEQFYGYTF.

The chain has TRBV27 and TRBJ1-1, with D hard to call. Germline V gives CDR1 MNHEY, CDR2 SMNVEV (reference sequence). Trimming took 5 bases from V and 8 from J, leaving 15 bases between them. CDR3 length equals 13 residues. The CDR3 sequence is CASSPNSGYEAFF. In DNA, the CDR3 is TGTGCCAGCAGTCCCAACTCCGGGTACGAAGCTTTCTTT.

Comments on this clone: One end of the junction is discordant with germline, which a read error may explain. V usage is TRBV7-7 and J usage is TRBJ2-5, with D possibly being TRBD2 (5 bases). The germline CDR1 and CDR2 sequences are SSHAT and FNYEAQ (reference sequence). The CDR3 consists of 14 residues. The CDR3 bases are TGTGCTAGCAGCTTAGCCGGGATACAAGAGACCCAGTACTTC. This gives the protein CASSLAGIQETQYF.

The chain has TRBV29-1 and TRBJ1-2; 9 bases align to TRBD1. CDR1 is SQVTM, CDR2 ANQGSEA, per germline. The V segment lost 4 bases and the J segment 3 bases; nucleotides outside the gene matches: 3. The length of the CDR3 is 13 residues. CDR3 region: CSVARTGDYGYTF. The CDR3 nucleotides are TGCAGCGTTGCCCGGACAGGGGACTATGGCTACACCTTC.

The CDR3 bases are TGTGCCAGCTCACAGGGGTTGAGCAATCAGCCCCAGCATTTT. Its translation is CASSQGLSNQPQHF. The chain employs TRBV18 and TRBJ1-5, with D maybe TRBD1 (5 bases). With 4 bases removed from V and 1 base from J, the gap between germline ends came to 8 bases. The CDR3 spans 14 residues. Per the germline V gene, CDR1 is KGHSH and CDR2 is LQKENI.

The chain carries TRBV6-5 and TRBJ1-2; TRBD1 aligns across 9 bases. Germline loops: CDR1 MNHEY, CDR2 SVGAGI. Trimming removed 7 bases from V and 7 bases from J; junction bases left unmatched: 13. The CDR3 contains 15 residues. The CDR3 loop is CASTRPGTGSGGYTF. The CDR3 DNA reads as TGTGCCAGCACCAGACCCGGGACAGGGTCGGGTGGCTACACCTTC.

The rearrangement joins TRBV19 to TRBJ2-7; TRBD1 agrees at 7 bases. The CDR3 sequence is 14 residues long. Germline CDR1 and CDR2: LNHDA and SQIVND (reference sequence). V gave up 10 bases and J gave up 6 bases; unmatched junction bases: 15. CDR3: CATKPGQRAGEQYF. The CDR3, as DNA: TGTGCCACTAAACCGGGACAGAGGGCTGGCGAGCAGTACTTC.

V is TRBV5-1 and J is TRBJ2-1; tentative D call: TRBD1 (6 bases). The germline CDR1 and CDR2 sequences are SGHRS and YFSETQ. The CDR3 consists of 14 residues. The ends were cut back, 7 bases at V and 0 bases at J, with 11 bases in the middle. Here the CDR3 reads CASGQRSSYNEQFF. In nucleotides, the CDR3 is TGCGCCAGCGGACAGAGAAGCTCCTACAATGAGCAGTTCTTC.

The chain recombines TRBV9 with TRBJ2-1; 15 nucleotides agree with TRBD2. Germline trimming cut 4 bases from V and 2 bases from J; bases unmatched to any gene: 7. The CDR3 contains 18 residues. The V gene's germline CDR1 is SGDLS and CDR2 YYNGEE. The CDR3 loop reads CASSLRTSGRGTYNEQFF. CDR3 DNA sequence: TGTGCCAGCAGCCTCCGGACTAGCGGGAGGGGGACCTACAATGAGCAGTTCTTC.

The V call is TRBV19, the J call TRBJ2-2, with TRBD1 matching over 7 bases. Germline V CDR1 and CDR2: LNHDA, SQIVND (reference sequence). J gave up 7 bases and V 1 base, and 6 bases lay outside the gene matches. CDR3 size: 15 residues. The CDR3 coding sequence is TGTGCCAGTAGTATAGCCCGACAGGGCTTCGGGGAGCTGTTTTTT. Translation: CASSIARQGFGELFF.

The V call is TRBV6-5, the J call TRBJ1-2; D is unresolved. The germline V gene has CDR1 MNHEY and CDR2 SVGAGI. V lost 2 bases and J lost 7, with 20 bases in between. The CDR3 covers 16 residues. The CDR3 loop reads CASSYRGIRGGGGYTF. The CDR3 DNA reads TGTGCCAGCAGTTACCGCGGTATTCGGGGTGGAGGTGGCTACACCTTC.

As for this clone: Additional DNA sequences in this sample encode the identical CDR3. The chain links TRBV6-4 to TRBJ2-3; 8 bases align to TRBD2. Germline assignment: CDR1 MRHNA and CDR2 SNTAGT. The CDR3 has 16 amino acids. V shed 3 bases and J 1 base; nucleotides not matched to a gene: 6. The CDR3 bases are TGTGCCAGCAGTGATTCGAGCGGGAGAGGCACAGATACGCAGTATTTT. It encodes CASSDSSGRGTDTQYF.

In this sample, this clone turned up a few times. The chain combines TRBV9 with TRBJ2-1; TRBD2 might be the D (6 bases). The CDR3 runs 17 residues. CDR1 is SGDLS and CDR2 is YYNGEE in the germline V gene. Trimming shortened V by 0 bases and J by 2 bases, and 15 bases separated the two germline ends. CDR3 DNA: TGTGCCAGCAGCGTAGACGGAAGGGAGCGGGCCTACAATGAGCAGTTCTTC. It yields the protein CASSVDGRERAYNEQFF.

This clone was counted only a few times. The chain is built from TRBV29-1 and TRBJ2-3, with 8 bases identical to TRBD2. Germline-derived CDR1 and CDR2 are SQVTM and ANQGSEA. Trimming cost V 4 bases and J 0 bases; bases outside gene matches: 0. This CDR3 comprises 13 residues. CDR3 residues: CSVVAGSTDTQYF. CDR3 in DNA: TGCAGCGTTGTAGCGGGAAGCACAGATACGCAGTATTTT.

The chain carries TRBV18 and TRBJ2-1; D may be TRBD2 (6 bases). The V end was cut by 4 bases, the J end by 3 bases, with 13 bases between. Germline lookup yields CDR1 KGHSH and CDR2 LQKENI. The CDR3 extends over 15 amino acids. CDR3 bases: TGTGCCAGCTCACGCCTAGCGCCCAACTACAATGAGCAGTTCTTC. Translation gives CASSRLAPNYNEQFF.

This chain joins TRBV29-1 and TRBJ1-3, with no clear D. The CDR3 sequence is 13 residues long. Trimming left V 0 bases short and J 4 bases short, with 7 bases between. In germline, CDR1 is SQVTM, CDR2 ANQGSEA. The CDR3 DNA reads as TGCAGCGTTGAAGATAACAGCGGAAACACCATATATTTT. Translation gives CSVEDNSGNTIYF.

The gene calls are TRBV30 and TRBJ2-1; 14 bases align to TRBD2. Germline lookup yields CDR1 GTSNPN and CDR2 SVGIG (reference sequence). With V trimmed by 4 bases and J by 5 bases, 13 bases remained unmatched. The CDR3 runs 18 residues. In DNA, the CDR3 is TGTGCCTGGACCAGTCGTAGGACTAGCGGGAGGTACAACAATGAGCAGTTCTTC. As protein: CAWTSRRTSGRYNNEQFF.